The rows below give T cell receptor beta chains drawn from one sample of a study of blood T cell repertoires in COVID-19. Profiled with immunoSEQ multiplex PCR; TCRdb holds only in-frame clones, not every one. The table lists 310,000 or so clones, roughly 89% of them singletons. Material: PBMCs or T cells enriched from blood (not recorded which). These TCRs come from a woman aged 18-29 years who had recovered from COVID-19. Each CDR3 is given with its conserved first and last residue. A D gene is named only where the DNA matches it firmly.

V,D,J,CDR3
TRBV19,.,TRBJ2-7,CASSIAYWREQYF
TRBV10-3,.,TRBJ1-5,CAISELNQPQHF
TRBV5-1,.,TRBJ1-1,CASSLAGLRDSAFF
TRBV3-1/TRBV3-2,TRBD1,TRBJ1-6,CASSTRDRGPNSPLHF
TRBV28,TRBD1,TRBJ1-4,CASSYQGAIEKLFF
TRBV29-1,.,TRBJ1-2,CSVDHRVAGPVGYGYTF
TRBV5-5,.,TRBJ1-5,CASSFQINQPQHF
TRBV15,.,TRBJ1-4,CATSRGEATNEKLFF
TRBV29-1,TRBD2,TRBJ2-5,CSVAPLAGTQETQYF
TRBV7-2,.,TRBJ2-7,CASTTGSGPYEQYF
TRBV5-8,.,TRBJ1-2,CASSLYRGYGYTF